This paragraph reports one T cell receptor beta chain. Its target is not known. This specimen belongs to a study of CD8 T cells in Susac syndrome. The authors carried out high-throughput sequencing of TCR beta. They applied it to CD8+ and CD4+ T cells obtained from blood. It was with random hexamers that about 0.45 to 1 ug RNA was reverse transcribed. Using its own MiXCR run on the immunoSEQ multiplex PCR reads, TCRdb lists one record per CDR3 protein. The sample consists of 70,000 to 100,000 distinct CDR3 sequences, approximately 96% of them appearing once. The germline V gene encodes CDR1 SQVTM and CDR2 ANQGSEA. Trimming took 6 bases from V and 8 from J, leaving 13 bases between them. This CDR3 is built from 11 residues. Points from the study as a whole: As the study acknowledged, the number of individuals who were part of its TCR sequencing and HLA analysis was relatively small.

This TCR was recovered from a human donor with Susac syndrome. Sequenced material: CD8+ T cells from PBMCs. The chain employs TRBV29-1 and TRBJ1-2; D remains unclear. CDR3 loop: CSVWASGGYTF. CDR3 nucleotide sequence: TGCAGCGTCTGGGCATCGGGAGGCTACACCTTC.